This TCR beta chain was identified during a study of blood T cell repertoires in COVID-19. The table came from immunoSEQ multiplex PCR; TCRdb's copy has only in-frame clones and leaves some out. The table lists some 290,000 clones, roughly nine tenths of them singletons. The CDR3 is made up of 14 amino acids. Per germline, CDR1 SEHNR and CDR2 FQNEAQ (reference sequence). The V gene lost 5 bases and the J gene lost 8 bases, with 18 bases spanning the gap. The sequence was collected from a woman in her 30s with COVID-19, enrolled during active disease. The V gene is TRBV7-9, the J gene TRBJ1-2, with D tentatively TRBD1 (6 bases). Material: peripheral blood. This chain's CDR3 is CASSPPGGRQGYTF. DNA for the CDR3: TGTGCCAGCAGCCCCCCGGGGGGCCGACAGGGCTACACCTTC. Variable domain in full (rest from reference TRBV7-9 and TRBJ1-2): DTGVSQNPRHKITKRGQNVTFRCDPISEHNRLYWYRQTLGQGPEFLTYFQNEAQLEKSRLLSDRFSAERPKGSFSTLEIQRTEQGDSAMYLCASSPPGGRQGYTFGSGTRLTVV.